This is a list of T cell receptor beta chains from one sample in a study of glioma-infiltrating T cells. Via MiXCR, TCRdb re-called the multiplex PCR reads, giving one row per CDR3 protein. The sample carries about 140,000 distinct CDR3 sequences, more than 35% recorded once. Sequencing was done on a sample of glioma tissue, nonneoplastic brain tissue, or PBMCs (not recorded which). The receptors shown here come from a human donor with low-grade glioma or glioblastoma, undergoing nonglioma brain surgery, or in good health (not recorded which). CDR3s include the opening cysteine and the closing phenylalanine or tryptophan. Fields, in order: D gene, V gene, clone size, J gene, CDR3 protein, CDR3 DNA. D genes are given only for firm matches. Rows give clone size only sometimes, using once, few, many, or a class for an expanded clone.

D gene: -; V gene: TRBV9; clone size: -; J gene: TRBJ1-3; CDR3 protein: CASSVGSGNTIYF; CDR3 DNA: TGTGCCAGCAGCGTAGGTTCTGGAAACACCATATATTTT
D gene: -; V gene: TRBV20-1; clone size: few; J gene: TRBJ2-2; CDR3 protein: CSVRGVRNTGELFF; CDR3 DNA: TGCAGCGTGAGAGGGGTTAGGAACACCGGGGAGCTGTTTTTT
D gene: -; V gene: TRBV6-1; clone size: many; J gene: TRBJ2-7; CDR3 protein: CASRPTGKHEQYF; CDR3 DNA: TGTGCCAGCAGACCAACAGGGAAACACGAGCAGTACTTC
D gene: TRBD1; V gene: TRBV11-2; clone size: -; J gene: TRBJ1-1; CDR3 protein: CATETGLNTEAFF; CDR3 DNA: TGTGCCACCGAGACAGGGCTGAACACTGAAGCTTTCTTT
D gene: -; V gene: TRBV11-3; clone size: -; J gene: TRBJ2-1; CDR3 protein: CASSGEYNEQFF; CDR3 DNA: TGTGCCAGCAGCGGAGAGTACAATGAGCAGTTCTTC
D gene: TRBD2; V gene: TRBV6-2/TRBV6-3; clone size: -; J gene: TRBJ2-7; CDR3 protein: CASSLTGTSGNEQYF; CDR3 DNA: TGTGCCAGCAGTCTAACCGGGACTAGTGGTAACGAGCAGTACTTC
D gene: -; V gene: TRBV20-1; clone size: few; J gene: TRBJ2-5; CDR3 protein: CSARDPRGRFETQYF; CDR3 DNA: TGCAGTGCTAGAGATCCAAGGGGGAGGTTTGAGACCCAGTACTTC
D gene: TRBD2; V gene: TRBV4-1; clone size: -; J gene: TRBJ2-5; CDR3 protein: CASSQRAGAFQETQYF; CDR3 DNA: TGCGCCAGCAGCCAAAGAGCGGGGGCCTTCCAAGAGACCCAGTACTTC
D gene: TRBD2; V gene: TRBV6-2/TRBV6-3; clone size: -; J gene: TRBJ2-3; CDR3 protein: CASSGRRWRGSTDTQYF; CDR3 DNA: TGTGCCAGCAGTGGCCGGCGATGGCGGGGGTCCACAGATACGCAGTATTTT
D gene: -; V gene: TRBV20-1; clone size: -; J gene: TRBJ2-3; CDR3 protein: CSARRGSDTQYF; CDR3 DNA: TGCAGTGCTAGACGGGGGTCTGATACGCAGTATTTT
D gene: TRBD2; V gene: TRBV28; clone size: few; J gene: TRBJ2-3; CDR3 protein: CASSLGLAGGLGDTQYF; CDR3 DNA: TGTGCCAGCAGTTTGGGACTAGCGGGAGGTCTGGGAGATACGCAGTATTTT